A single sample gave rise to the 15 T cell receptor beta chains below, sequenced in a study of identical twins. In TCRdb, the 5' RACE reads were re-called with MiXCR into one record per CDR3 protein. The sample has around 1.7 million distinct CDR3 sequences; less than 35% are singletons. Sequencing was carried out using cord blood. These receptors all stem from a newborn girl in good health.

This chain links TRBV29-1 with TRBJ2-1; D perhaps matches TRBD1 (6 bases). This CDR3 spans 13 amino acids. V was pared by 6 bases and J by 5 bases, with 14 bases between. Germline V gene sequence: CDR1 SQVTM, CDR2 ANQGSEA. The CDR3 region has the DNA TGCAGCGTCGACCGAGGGGGTAACAATGAGCAGTTCTTC. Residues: CSVDRGGNNEQFF.

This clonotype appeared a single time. The CDR3 bases are TGTGCCAGCAGGCGGACAGGGGATAATTCACCCCTCCACTTT. It specifies CASRRTGDNSPLHF. The J gene is TRBJ1-6, the V gene TRBV6-5, with TRBD1 identical over 9 bases. Germline loops: CDR1 MNHEY, CDR2 SVGAGI. The CDR3 has 14 amino acids. The V segment lost 6 bases and the J segment 5 bases; nucleotides outside the gene matches: 2.

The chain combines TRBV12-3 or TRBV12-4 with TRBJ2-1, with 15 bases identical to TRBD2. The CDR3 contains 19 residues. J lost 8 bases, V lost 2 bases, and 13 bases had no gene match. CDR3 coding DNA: TGTGCCAGCAGTTTACGGTCCCGGACTAGCGGGGGGGCCAAGGATGAGCAGTTCTTC. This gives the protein CASSLRSRTSGGAKDEQFF.

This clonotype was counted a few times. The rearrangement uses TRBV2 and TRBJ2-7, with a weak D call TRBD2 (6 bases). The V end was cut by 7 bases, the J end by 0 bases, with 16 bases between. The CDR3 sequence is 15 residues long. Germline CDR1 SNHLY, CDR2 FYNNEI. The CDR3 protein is CASKVVSGSSYEQYF. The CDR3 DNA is TGTGCCAGCAAAGTAGTTAGCGGAAGCTCCTACGAGCAGTACTTC. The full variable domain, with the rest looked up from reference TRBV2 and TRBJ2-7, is EPEVTQTPSHQVTQMGQEVILRCVPISNHLYFYWYRQILGQKVEFLVSFYNNEISEKSEIFDDQFSVERPDGSNFTLKIRSTKLEDSAMYFCASKVVSGSSYEQYFGPGTRLTVT.

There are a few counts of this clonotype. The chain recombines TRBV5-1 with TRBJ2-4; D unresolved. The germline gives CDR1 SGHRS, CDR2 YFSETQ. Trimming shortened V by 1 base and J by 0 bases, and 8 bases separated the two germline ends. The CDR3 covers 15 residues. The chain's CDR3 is CASSLSAEAKNIQYF. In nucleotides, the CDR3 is TGCGCCAGCAGCTTGAGTGCTGAAGCCAAAAACATTCAGTACTTC. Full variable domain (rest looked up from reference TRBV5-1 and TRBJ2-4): KAGVTQTPRYLIKTRGQQVTLSCSPISGHRSVSWYQQTPGQGLQFLFEYFSETQRNKGNFPGRFSGRQFSNSRSEMNVSTLELGDSALYLCASSLSAEAKNIQYFGAGTRLSVL.

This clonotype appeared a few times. CDR3 DNA sequence: TGCAGTGCTAGAGGCCGCAGGGGGCTAATCACTGAAGCTTTCTTT. Its translation: CSARGRRGLITEAFF. This sequence joins TRBV20-1 and TRBJ1-1; 8 bases agree with TRBD1. Germline V gene data show CDR1 as DFQATT and CDR2 as SNEGSKA (reference sequence). The CDR3 runs to 15 residues. V shed 1 base and J 4 bases; nucleotides not matched to a gene: 8.

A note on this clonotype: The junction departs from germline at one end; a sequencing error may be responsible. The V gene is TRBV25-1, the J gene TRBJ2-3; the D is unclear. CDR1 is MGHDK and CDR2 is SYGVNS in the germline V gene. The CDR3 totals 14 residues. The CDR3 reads CAGSTPGPRDTQYF. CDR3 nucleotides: TGTGCCGGCAGTACCCCAGGCCCTCGGGATACGCAGTATTTT.

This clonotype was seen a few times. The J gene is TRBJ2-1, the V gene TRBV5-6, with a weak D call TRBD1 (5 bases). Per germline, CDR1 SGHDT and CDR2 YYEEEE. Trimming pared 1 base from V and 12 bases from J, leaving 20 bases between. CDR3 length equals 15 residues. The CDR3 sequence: CASSLQGSSLSVQFF. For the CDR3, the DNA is TGTGCCAGCAGCTTGCAGGGTAGTAGTCTATCCGTGCAGTTCTTC.

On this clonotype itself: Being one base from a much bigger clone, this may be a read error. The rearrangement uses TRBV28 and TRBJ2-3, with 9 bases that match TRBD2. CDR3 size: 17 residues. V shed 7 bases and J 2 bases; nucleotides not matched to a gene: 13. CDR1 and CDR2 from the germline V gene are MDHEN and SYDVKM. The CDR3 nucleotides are TGTGCCAGCAATTCTGTGGAACTAGCGGGCTCCACAGATACGCAGTATTTT. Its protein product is CASNSVELAGSTDTQYF.

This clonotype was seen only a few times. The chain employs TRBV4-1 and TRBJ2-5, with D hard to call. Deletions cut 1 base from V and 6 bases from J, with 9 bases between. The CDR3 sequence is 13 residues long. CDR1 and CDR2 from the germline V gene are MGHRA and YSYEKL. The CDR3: CASSQVSVKTQYF. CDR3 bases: TGCGCCAGCAGCCAAGTATCAGTTAAGACCCAGTACTTC.

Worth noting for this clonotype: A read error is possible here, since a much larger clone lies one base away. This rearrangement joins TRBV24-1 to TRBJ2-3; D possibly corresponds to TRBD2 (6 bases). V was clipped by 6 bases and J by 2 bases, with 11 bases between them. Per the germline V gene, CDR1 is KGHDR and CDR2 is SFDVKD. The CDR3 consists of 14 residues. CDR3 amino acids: CATSYRDFTDTQYF. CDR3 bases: TGTGCCACCAGTTACCGGGACTTCACAGATACGCAGTATTTT.

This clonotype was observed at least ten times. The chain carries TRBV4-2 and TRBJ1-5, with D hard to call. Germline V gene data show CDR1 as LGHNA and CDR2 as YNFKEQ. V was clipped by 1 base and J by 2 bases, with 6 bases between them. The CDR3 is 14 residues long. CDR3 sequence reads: CASSQVTGNQPQHF. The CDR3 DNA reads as TGTGCCAGCAGCCAAGTAACAGGCAATCAGCCCCAGCATTTT.

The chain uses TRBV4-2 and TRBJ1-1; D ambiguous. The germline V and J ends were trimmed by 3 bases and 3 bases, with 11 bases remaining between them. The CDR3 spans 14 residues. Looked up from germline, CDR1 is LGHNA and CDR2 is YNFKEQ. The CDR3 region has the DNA TGTGCCAGCAGCCAGGTAAAGTTTTACACTGAAGCTTTCTTT. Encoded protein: CASSQVKFYTEAFF.

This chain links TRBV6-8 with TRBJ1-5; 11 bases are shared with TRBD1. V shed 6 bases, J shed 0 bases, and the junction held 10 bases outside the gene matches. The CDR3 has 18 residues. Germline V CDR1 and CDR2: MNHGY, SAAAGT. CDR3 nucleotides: TGTGCCAGCAGCGCATTGGACAGGGGGCTAATTAGCAATCAGCCCCAGCATTTT. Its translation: CASSALDRGLISNQPQHF.

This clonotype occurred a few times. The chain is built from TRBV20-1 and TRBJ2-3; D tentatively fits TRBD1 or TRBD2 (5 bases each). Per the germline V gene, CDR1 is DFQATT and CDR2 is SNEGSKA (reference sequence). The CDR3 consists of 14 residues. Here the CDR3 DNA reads TGCAGGGGCGTTCGGGGCCCGACCACAGATACGCAGTATTTT. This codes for CRGVRGPTTDTQYF.